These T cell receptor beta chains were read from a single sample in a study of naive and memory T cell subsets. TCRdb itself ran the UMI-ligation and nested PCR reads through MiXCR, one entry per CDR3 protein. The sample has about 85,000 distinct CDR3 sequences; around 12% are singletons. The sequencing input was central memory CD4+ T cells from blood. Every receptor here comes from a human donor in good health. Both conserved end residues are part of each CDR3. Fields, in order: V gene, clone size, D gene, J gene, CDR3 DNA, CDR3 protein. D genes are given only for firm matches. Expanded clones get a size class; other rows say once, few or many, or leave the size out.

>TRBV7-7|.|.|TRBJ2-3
TGTGCCAGTTCGCGTAGCCCGCCAGATACGCAGTATTTT
CASSRSPPDTQYF
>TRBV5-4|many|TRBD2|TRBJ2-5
TGTGCCAGCAGCTCCAGGACTAGCGCGAGCCCAGAGACCCAGTACTTC
CASSSRTSASPETQYF
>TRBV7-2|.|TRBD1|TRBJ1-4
TGTGCCAGCAGCCCGGGACAGCCTAATGAAAAACTGTTTTTT
CASSPGQPNEKLFF
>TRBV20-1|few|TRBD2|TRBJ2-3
TGCAGTGCTAGATGGGATGGGGGAGGGTTCACAGATACGCAGTATTTT
CSARWDGGGFTDTQYF
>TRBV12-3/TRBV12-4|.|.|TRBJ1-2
TGTGCCGGCAGTCGATTCGGCGCTAACTATGGCTACACCTTC
CAGSRFGANYGYTF
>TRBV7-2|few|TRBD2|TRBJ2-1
TGTGCCAGCAGCCCTCTAGCGGGAGGGCGAAATGAGCAGTTCTTC
CASSPLAGGRNEQFF
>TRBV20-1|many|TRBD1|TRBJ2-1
TGCAGTCCTAAAAAGGGACAGGGGGTCAATGAGCAGTTCTTC
CSPKKGQGVNEQFF
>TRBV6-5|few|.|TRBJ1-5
TGTGCCAGCAGTTATTCCCGGGAGTCCAGGCAGCCCCAGCATTTT
CASSYSRESRQPQHF
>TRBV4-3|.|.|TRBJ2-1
TGCGCCAGCAGCCAAGAGCCAGGCAATGAGCAGTTCTTC
CASSQEPGNEQFF
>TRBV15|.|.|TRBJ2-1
TGTGCCACCAGCCCTAGAAAAGCTCTTTCCAATGAGCAGTTCTTC
CATSPRKALSNEQFF
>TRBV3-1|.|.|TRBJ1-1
TGTGCCAGCAGCCAAGGTCCGGGTTCGATGGGTGGGACTGAAGCTTTCTTT
CASSQGPGSMGGTEAFF
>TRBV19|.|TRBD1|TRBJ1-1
TGTGCCAGTAGTAGGGGACAGGGCGAACTGGCTTTCTTT
CASSRGQGELAFF
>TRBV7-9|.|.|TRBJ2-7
TGTGCCAGCTCTCCTCCCCCGGACCTACACGAGCAGTACTTC
CASSPPPDLHEQYF
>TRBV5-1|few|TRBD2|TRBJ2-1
TGCGCCAGCAGCTTGATGACTAGCTCTGATGAGCAGTTCTTC
CASSLMTSSDEQFF
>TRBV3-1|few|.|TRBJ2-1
TGTGCCAGCAGCCAAAGAGGGGCGGATAATGAGCAGTTCTTC
CASSQRGADNEQFF
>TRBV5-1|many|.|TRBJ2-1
TGCGCCAGCAGCTTGATGACAGACGATGAGCAGTTCTTC
CASSLMTDDEQFF
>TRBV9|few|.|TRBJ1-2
TGTGCCAGCAGCGTAGCTCGGGGAGTCGATGGCTACACCTTC
CASSVARGVDGYTF
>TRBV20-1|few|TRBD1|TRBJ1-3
TGCAGTGCTAGTCCAGGGACAGGGGTTGGAAACACCATATATTTT
CSASPGTGVGNTIYF
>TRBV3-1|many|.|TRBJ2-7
TGTGCCAGCAGCGAAGTCGGAGGGCCGGGCCTTCGCGAGCAGTACTTC
CASSEVGGPGLREQYF
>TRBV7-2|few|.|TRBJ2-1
TGTGCCAGCAGCTTAGAAGTGGGATACAATGAGCAGTTCTTC
CASSLEVGYNEQFF
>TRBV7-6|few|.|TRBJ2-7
TGTGCCAGCAGCTTACAGACTGGGGGCGGAGCGGGCTACGAGCAGTACTTC
CASSLQTGGGAGYEQYF
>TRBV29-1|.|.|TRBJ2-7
TGCAGCGCAACCGGGGTCTCGTACGAGCAGTACTTC
CSATGVSYEQYF
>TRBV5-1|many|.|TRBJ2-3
TGCGCCAGCAACCTGCTAGGACACGAGGCAGATACGCAGTATTTT
CASNLLGHEADTQYF
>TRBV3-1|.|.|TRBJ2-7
TGTGCCAGCAGCCAAGACGGATCGGAGTCACACGAGCAGTACTTC
CASSQDGSESHEQYF
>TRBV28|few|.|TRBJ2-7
TGTGCCAGCAGTTGGAAAGGGAATTGGGAGCAGTACTTC
CASSWKGNWEQYF
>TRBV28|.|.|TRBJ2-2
TGTGCCACCTCGGAGCTAGGTCCAAACAACGCCGGGGAGCTGTTTTTT
CATSELGPNNAGELFF
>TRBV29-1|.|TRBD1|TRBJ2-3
TGCAGCGTCGCGCGTGGGACAGGGGGCACAGATACGCAGTATTTT
CSVARGTGGTDTQYF
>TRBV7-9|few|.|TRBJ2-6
TGTGCCAGCAGCCCACAGGGTTCTGGGGCCAACGTCCTGACTTTC
CASSPQGSGANVLTF
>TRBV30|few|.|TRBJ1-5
TGTGCCTGGAGTGTAGGGGCGGTAGGTCAGCCCCAGCATTTT
CAWSVGAVGQPQHF
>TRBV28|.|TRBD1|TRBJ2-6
TGTGCCAGCAATCCATGGGGGACAGGAGTAGCTGGGGCCAACGTCCTGACTTTC
CASNPWGTGVAGANVLTF
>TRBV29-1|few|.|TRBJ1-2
TGCAGCGTTGGGCAGGGGACTGACTATGGCTACACCTTC
CSVGQGTDYGYTF
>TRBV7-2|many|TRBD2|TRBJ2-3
TGTGCCAGCACCTTTGGCCAGCGGGGGTCCACAGATACGCAGTATTTT
CASTFGQRGSTDTQYF
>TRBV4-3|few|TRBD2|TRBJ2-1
TGCGCCAGCAGCCAAGCCGGCGGGAGTTATTACAATGAGCAGTTCTTC
CASSQAGGSYYNEQFF
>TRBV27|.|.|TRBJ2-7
TGTGCCAGCAGTTTATCTCCAGGACTCGCTTACGAGCAGTACTTC
CASSLSPGLAYEQYF
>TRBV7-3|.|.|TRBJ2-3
TGTGTCAGCAGCTTAGGTGGATTGACAGATACGCAGTATTTT
CVSSLGGLTDTQYF
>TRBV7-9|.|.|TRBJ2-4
TGTGCCAGCAGCACGGGGACGGTAGCCAAAAACATTCAGTACTTC
CASSTGTVAKNIQYF
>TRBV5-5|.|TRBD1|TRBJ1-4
TGTGCCAGCAGCCTCGGGACAGGGGCATATACCTTAGGAGAAAAACTGTTTTTT
CASSLGTGAYTLGEKLFF
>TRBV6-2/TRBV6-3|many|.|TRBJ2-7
TGTGCCAGCAGTTACCCGGGGGCTCCCGAGCAGTACTTC
CASSYPGAPEQYF
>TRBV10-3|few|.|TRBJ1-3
TGTGCCATCAGACGGGGGACTGGGTTTGGAAACACCATATATTTT
CAIRRGTGFGNTIYF
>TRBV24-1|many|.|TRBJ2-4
TGTGCCACCAGCAACTCAAGGGTGGCCAAAAACATTCAGTACTTC
CATSNSRVAKNIQYF
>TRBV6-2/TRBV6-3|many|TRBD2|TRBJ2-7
TGTGCCAGCGGCGGAGGGGAAGTGGCGGGAGAAGACGAGCAGTACTTC
CASGGGEVAGEDEQYF
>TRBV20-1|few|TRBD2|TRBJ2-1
TGCAGTGCCCCGCTCCCGGGACTAGCCCACAATGAGCAGTTCTTC
CSAPLPGLAHNEQFF
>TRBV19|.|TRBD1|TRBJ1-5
TGTGCCAGTGGGGCACAGGGGCAGCCCCAGCATTTT
CASGAQGQPQHF
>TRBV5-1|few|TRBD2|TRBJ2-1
TGCGCCAGCAGCTGGAAACTAGCGGGAAGGTACAATGAGCAGTTCTTC
CASSWKLAGRYNEQFF